One TCR beta chain is described in this entry. What it recognizes is unknown. The data derive from a study of cytomegalovirus exposure and HLA in healthy donors. 13 Jbeta primers and 60 Vbeta primers were used for the PCR. The repertoire was sequenced with immunoSEQ multiplex PCR; TCRdb's copy has only in-frame clones and lacks some. With approximately 130,000 clones in the sample, the ten largest clones hold roughly 2%. Whole-study findings and limits: High specificity and sensitivity for cytomegalovirus status were reported for the classifier.

The sequencing input was PBMCs. The receptor's source is a woman aged 60-75 years in good health and CMV-seronegative.

CDR3 nucleotides: TGTGCCAGCAGTTTATCGAGGAACACTGAAGCTTTCTTT. This translates into CASSLSRNTEAFF. V usage is TRBV27 and J usage is TRBJ1-1, with D unresolved. This CDR3 spans 13 amino acids. The germline CDR1 and CDR2 sequences are MNHEY and SMNVEV (reference sequence). Between the trimmed V and J ends, which lost 0 bases and 1 base, there was a span of 3 bases.